The sequence of this TCR beta chain was determined in a study of beta chain features in type 1 diabetes. Study observations and caveats: In all four CD4+ subsets, TCRB CDR3 length was significantly, moderately reduced in type 1 diabetes. Lower insertion and higher deletion counts appeared at VDJ junctions in type 1 diabetes patients.

Unmatched junction bases numbered 12, after V lost 3 bases and J lost 1 base. The length of the CDR3 is 17 residues. CDR1 and CDR2 (germline): SGHRS, YFSETQ. Only a few counts were recorded for this clone. Its antigen is not identified. As every portion of the isolated RNA was reverse transcribed, the sequencing read expressed TCRB transcripts. Some clones are missing from TCRdb's copy, which holds only in-frame ones; the method was immunoSEQ multiplex PCR. The sample includes about 280,000 clones, approximately 16% of them seen just once. This receptor was identified in a man aged 18 to 29 with type 1 diabetes. The chain uses TRBV5-1 and TRBJ2-7, with TRBD2 identical over 8 bases. The sequencing input was naive CD4+ T cells from blood. CDR3 bases: TGCGCCAGCAGCTGGACCTTAGCGGGGCGGGCTTCCTACGAGCAGTACTTC. This gives the protein CASSWTLAGRASYEQYF. Looking up the rest from reference TRBV5-1 and TRBJ2-7 gives the full variable domain: KAGVTQTPRYLIKTRGQQVTLSCSPISGHRSVSWYQQTPGQGLQFLFEYFSETQRNKGNFPGRFSGRQFSNSRSEMNVSTLELGDSALYLCASSWTLAGRASYEQYFGPGTRLTVT.